These T cell receptor beta chains were read from a single sample in a study of graft-versus-host responses after intestinal transplantation. Repertoires were generated with immunoSEQ multiplex PCR, while TCRdb's copy carries only in-frame clones and drops some. The repertoire holds some 66,000 clones, under 90% seen once, with around 1.7% in the top ten. The material sequenced was ileum tissue, taken less than 400 days after transplant. Every receptor here comes from a human patient who received an intestinal transplant, so some T cells may come from the graft donor. Each CDR3 is given with its conserved first and last residue. The D gene is left open where the match is weak. Clone size is not always given. Where it is, it says once, few, many or a class for expanded clones.

>TRBJ2-7|.|TRBV5-8|.
CASSRKSGEQYF
TGTGCCAGCAGTCGCAAGTCGGGGGAGCAGTACTTC
>TRBJ2-4|.|TRBV11-1|.
CASSSTPKNIQYF
TGTGCCAGCAGCTCAACCCCAAAAAACATTCAGTACTTC
>TRBJ1-2|.|TRBV6-1|TRBD1
CASSGTGGGPYGYTF
TGTGCCAGCAGTGGTACAGGGGGGGGCCCCTATGGCTACACCTTC
>TRBJ1-6|.|TRBV19|.
CASSGLGPNYNSPLHF
TGTGCCAGTAGCGGTTTAGGCCCTAACTACAATTCACCCCTCCACTTT
>TRBJ2-5|once|TRBV2|TRBD2
CASSQGTSRQETQYF
TGTGCCAGCAGCCAAGGGACTAGCAGACAAGAGACCCAGTACTTC
>TRBJ2-7|.|TRBV7-9|.
CASSFTWDAYEQYF
TGTGCCAGCAGCTTCACCTGGGATGCGTACGAGCAGTACTTC
>TRBJ1-2|.|TRBV6-5|TRBD1
CASSYGTGGGYTF
TGTGCCAGCAGTTACGGGACAGGGGGCGGCTACACCTTC
>TRBJ1-5|.|TRBV28|.
CASSLSGGASNQPQHF
TGTGCCAGCAGTTTATCCGGAGGGGCAAGCAATCAGCCCCAGCATTTT
>TRBJ1-6|few|TRBV7-6|.
CASSWRAFNSPLHF
TGTGCCAGCAGTTGGAGGGCGTTTAATTCACCCCTCCACTTT
>TRBJ2-5|.|TRBV10-1|.
CASSESGPNGETQYF
TGCGCCAGCAGTGAGTCGGGGCCCAACGGGGAGACCCAGTACTTC
>TRBJ2-1|.|TRBV5-1|TRBD1
CASSWGTGGEERFF
TGCGCCAGCAGCTGGGGGACAGGGGGCGAGGAGAGGTTCTTC
>TRBJ2-1|.|TRBV2|.
CASRGRNEQFF
TGTGCCAGCAGGGGTAGGAATGAGCAGTTCTTC
>TRBJ2-5|.|TRBV2|.
CASSEALTGLQETQYF
TGTGCCAGCAGTGAAGCGCTTACAGGACTCCAAGAGACCCAGTACTTC
>TRBJ2-3|.|TRBV29-1|TRBD1
CSVPFGQGSRADTQYF
TGCAGCGTTCCCTTCGGACAGGGGAGTAGGGCAGATACGCAGTATTTT
>TRBJ2-7|.|TRBV6-5|TRBD2
CASSYPLTSGSYEQYF
TGTGCCAGCAGTTACCCTTTAACTAGCGGGAGTTACGAGCAGTACTTC
>TRBJ1-6|once|TRBV11-3|.
CASSLGNSPLHF
TGTGCCAGCAGCTTAGGAAATTCACCCCTCCACTTT
>TRBJ2-7|.|TRBV10-1|.
CASSGGPGPLYEQYF
TGCGCCAGCAGTGGTGGGCCCGGACCCCTCTACGAGCAGTACTTC
>TRBJ1-2|.|TRBV18|.
CASSPNRQNYGYTF
TGTGCCAGCTCACCAAACAGGCAAAACTATGGCTACACCTTC
>TRBJ2-7|.|TRBV11-1|.
CASSLPKADEQYF
TGTGCCAGCAGCTTACCTAAAGCTGACGAGCAGTACTTC
>TRBJ1-6|.|TRBV5-1|.
CASSSLYNSPLHF
TGCGCCAGCAGCTCCCTGTATAATTCACCCCTCCACTTT
>TRBJ2-7|.|TRBV28|.
CASSFGADEQYF
TGTGCCAGCAGCTTCGGGGCGGACGAGCAGTACTTC
>TRBJ2-3|.|TRBV4-1|.
CASSQMGDTQYF
TGCGCCAGCAGCCAAATGGGAGATACGCAGTATTTT
>TRBJ2-7|.|TRBV29-1|.
CSVGPGLYEQYF
TGCAGCGTTGGACCTGGGCTCTACGAGCAGTACTTC
>TRBJ2-1|.|TRBV5-1|TRBD2
CASSGTSGNNEQFF
TGCGCCAGCTCCGGGACTAGCGGGAACAATGAGCAGTTCTTC
>TRBJ2-1|.|TRBV6-5|.
CASSTTVNEQFF
TGTGCCAGCAGTACGACCGTTAATGAGCAGTTCTTC
>TRBJ2-2|.|TRBV28|TRBD1
CASSSTGTGELFF
TGTGCCAGCAGTTCGACAGGGACCGGGGAGCTGTTTTTT
>TRBJ2-2|.|TRBV11-2|.
CASRSAPPRGRLFF
TGTGCCAGCAGATCAGCCCCGCCCCGGGGGCGGCTGTTTTTT
>TRBJ2-7|.|TRBV13|.
CASSLQGAPGGSYEQYF
TGTGCCAGCAGCTTACAGGGGGCGCCGGGAGGCTCCTACGAGCAGTACTTC
>TRBJ2-7|once|TRBV2|.
CASSDQAGGGYEQYF
TGTGCCAGCAGTGATCAGGCAGGTGGTGGCTACGAGCAGTACTTC
>TRBJ2-7|.|TRBV4-2|TRBD2
CASSLAGGVPSSYEQYF
TGTGCCAGCAGCCTAGCGGGAGGAGTCCCTAGTTCCTACGAGCAGTACTTC
>TRBJ2-1|.|TRBV6-6|.
CASSLDGNEQFF
TGTGCCAGCAGCCTGGACGGGAATGAGCAGTTCTTC